This TCR beta chain comes out of a study of blood T cell repertoires in COVID-19. Assay used: immunoSEQ multiplex PCR; TCRdb lists only in-frame clones, some missing. The sample holds 60,000 to 75,000 clones, about nine tenths seen once. The CDR3 loop spans 15 amino acids. V dropped 3 bases and J dropped 3; count of bases not matched to a gene: 4. The germline CDR1 and CDR2 sequences are LGHNT and FRNRAP. V gene TRBV12-5 combines with J gene TRBJ2-2, with 7 bases that match TRBD1. Sequenced input: peripheral blood. This TCR was recovered from a human donor in a cohort sampled during active COVID-19. The CDR3 spells CASGLQGWDTGELFF. The DNA of the CDR3 is TGTGCTAGTGGTTTACAGGGGTGGGACACCGGGGAGCTGTTTTTT.